This T cell receptor beta chain is drawn from a study of blood T cell repertoires in COVID-19. This clone turned up a few times. Here immunoSEQ multiplex PCR was the method, and the copy in TCRdb shows in-frame clones only, minus some. Here the sample spans more than 150,000 clones, about nine tenths being singletons. The source is a man aged 65 to 79 with active or convalescent COVID-19. The specimen sequenced was peripheral blood.

The CDR3 nucleotides read TGCGCCAGCAGCTTGGGGCCAGCGAACATTCAGTACTTC. Encoded protein: CASSLGPANIQYF. V and J are TRBV5-1 and TRBJ2-4; no reliable D call. This CDR3 region has 13 residues. Trimming took 0 bases from V and 7 from J, leaving 8 bases between them. Looked up from germline, CDR1 is SGHRS and CDR2 is YFSETQ.